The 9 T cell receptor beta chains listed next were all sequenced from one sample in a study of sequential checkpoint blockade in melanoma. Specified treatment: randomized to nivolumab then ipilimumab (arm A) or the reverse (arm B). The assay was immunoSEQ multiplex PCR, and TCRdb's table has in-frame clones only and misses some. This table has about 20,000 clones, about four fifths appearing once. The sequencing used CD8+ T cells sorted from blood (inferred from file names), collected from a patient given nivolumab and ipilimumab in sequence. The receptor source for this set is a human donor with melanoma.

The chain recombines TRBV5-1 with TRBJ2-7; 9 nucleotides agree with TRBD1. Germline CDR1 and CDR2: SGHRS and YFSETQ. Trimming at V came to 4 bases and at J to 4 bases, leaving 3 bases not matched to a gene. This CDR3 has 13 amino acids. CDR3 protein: CASSIGTGYEQYF. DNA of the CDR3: TGCGCCAGCAGCATCGGGACAGGGTACGAGCAGTACTTC.

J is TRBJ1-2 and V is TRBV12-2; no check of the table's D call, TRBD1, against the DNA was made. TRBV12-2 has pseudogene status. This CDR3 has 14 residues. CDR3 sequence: CASRIPDRSYGYTF. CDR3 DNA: TGTGCAAGTCGCATACCGGACAGGTCCTATGGCTACACCTTC.

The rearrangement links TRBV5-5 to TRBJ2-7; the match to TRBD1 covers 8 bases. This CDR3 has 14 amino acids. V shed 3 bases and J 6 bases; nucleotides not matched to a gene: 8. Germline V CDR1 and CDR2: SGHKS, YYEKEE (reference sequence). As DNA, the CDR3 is TGTGCCAGCAGCTCCCCTGGGACAGGCCCCGAGCAGTACTTC. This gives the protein CASSSPGTGPEQYF.

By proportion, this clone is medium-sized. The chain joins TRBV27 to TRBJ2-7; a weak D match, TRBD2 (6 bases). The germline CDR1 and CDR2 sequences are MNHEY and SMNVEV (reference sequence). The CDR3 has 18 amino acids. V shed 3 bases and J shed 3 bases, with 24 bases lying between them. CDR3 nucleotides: TGTGCCAGCAGTTTGTCAGCGTTTTCGGGGTCGGGGGACTACGAGCAGTACTTC. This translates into CASSLSAFSGSGDYEQYF.

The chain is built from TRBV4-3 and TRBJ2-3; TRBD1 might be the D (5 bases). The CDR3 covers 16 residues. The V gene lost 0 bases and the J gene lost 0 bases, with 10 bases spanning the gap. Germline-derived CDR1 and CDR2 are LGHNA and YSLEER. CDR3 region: CASSQEGAGSTDTQYF. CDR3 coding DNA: TGCGCCAGCAGCCAAGAAGGGGCAGGGAGCACAGATACGCAGTATTTT.

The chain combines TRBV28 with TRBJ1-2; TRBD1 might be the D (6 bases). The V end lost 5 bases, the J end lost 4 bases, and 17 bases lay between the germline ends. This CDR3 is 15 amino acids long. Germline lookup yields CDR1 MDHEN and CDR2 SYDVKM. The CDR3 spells CASSLSTGTAYGYTF. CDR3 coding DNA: TGTGCCAGCAGTCTATCTACAGGGACCGCCTATGGCTACACCTTC.

This CDR3 is CASSSGGGLYNEQFF. CDR3 sequence (DNA): TGTGCCAGCAGCTCGGGGGGGGGCCTTTACAATGAGCAGTTCTTC. The chain links TRBV13 to TRBJ2-1, with TRBD2 matching 8 bases. The CDR3 has 15 amino acids. V trimming: 4 bases; J trimming: 4 bases; junction bases outside the gene matches: 6. The germline CDR1 and CDR2 sequences are PRHDT and FYEKMQ (reference sequence).

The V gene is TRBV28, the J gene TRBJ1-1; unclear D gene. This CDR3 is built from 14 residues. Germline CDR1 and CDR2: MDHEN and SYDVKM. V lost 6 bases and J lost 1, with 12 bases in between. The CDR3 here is CASRKRGTNTEAFF. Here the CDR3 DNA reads TGTGCCAGCAGGAAACGAGGAACGAACACTGAAGCTTTCTTT.

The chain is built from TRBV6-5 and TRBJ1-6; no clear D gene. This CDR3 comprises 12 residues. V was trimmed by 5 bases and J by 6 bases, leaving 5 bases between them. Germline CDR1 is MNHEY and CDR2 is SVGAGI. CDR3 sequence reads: CASSHSNSPLHF. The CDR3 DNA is TGTGCCAGCAGTCACAGTAATTCACCCCTCCACTTT.